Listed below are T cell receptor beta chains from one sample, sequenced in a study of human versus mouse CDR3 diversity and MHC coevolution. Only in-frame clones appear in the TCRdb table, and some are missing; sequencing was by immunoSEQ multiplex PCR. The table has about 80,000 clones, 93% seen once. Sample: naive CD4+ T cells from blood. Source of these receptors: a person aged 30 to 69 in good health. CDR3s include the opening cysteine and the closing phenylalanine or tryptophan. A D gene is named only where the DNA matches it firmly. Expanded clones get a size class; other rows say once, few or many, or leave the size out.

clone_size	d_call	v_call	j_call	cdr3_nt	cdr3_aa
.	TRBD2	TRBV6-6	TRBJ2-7	TGTGCCAGCAGTTCAGAGGGAGGGAGGAAGCAGTACTTC	CASSSEGGRKQYF
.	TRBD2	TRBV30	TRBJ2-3	TGTGCCTGGAGTGTACGTAGCGGGGGGCCAGATACGCAGTATTTT	CAWSVRSGGPDTQYF
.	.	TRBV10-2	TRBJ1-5	TGCGCCAGCAGTGAGTCCCGACAGGCAGGGACCTATAGCAATCAGCCCCAGCATTTT	CASSESRQAGTYSNQPQHF
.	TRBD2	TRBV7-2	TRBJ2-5	TGTGCCAGCAGCCCCGGCGGGGGGAGGGAGACCCAGTACTTC	CASSPGGGRETQYF
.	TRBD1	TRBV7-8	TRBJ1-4	TGTGCCAGCAGCCCTCGGGGACAGATTAATGAAAAACTGTTTTTT	CASSPRGQINEKLFF
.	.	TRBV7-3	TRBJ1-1	TGTGCCAGCAGCTTAAGTACAGGGAGGGGCACTGAAGCTTTCTTT	CASSLSTGRGTEAFF
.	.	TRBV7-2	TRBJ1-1	TGTGCCAGCACCATCGAGGGTTCAGAAGCTTTCTTT	CASTIEGSEAFF
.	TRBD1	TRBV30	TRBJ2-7	TGTGCCTGGGACAGGGCCTACGAGCAGTACTTC	CAWDRAYEQYF
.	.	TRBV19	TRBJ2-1	TGTGCCAGTAGTATAGAAACTACCTACAATGAGCAGTTCTTC	CASSIETTYNEQFF
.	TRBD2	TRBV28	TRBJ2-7	TGTGCCAGCAGACGACTAGCGGGCGAGCAGTACTTC	CASRRLAGEQYF
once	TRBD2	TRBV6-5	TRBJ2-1	TGTGCCAGCAGTCCACGACTAGCGGGAGGGGGTGAGCAGTTCTTC	CASSPRLAGGGEQFF
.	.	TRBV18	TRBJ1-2	TGTGCCAGCTCACCACCGGGGCAGCCCTATGGCTACACCTTC	CASSPPGQPYGYTF
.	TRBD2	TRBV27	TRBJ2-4	TGTGCCAGCAGTCCCCTTGGGGGAGGGCCCGGAAACATTCAGTACTTC	CASSPLGGGPGNIQYF
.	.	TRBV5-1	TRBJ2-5	TGCGCCAGCAGCTTGGTCGGCTCAGGAGGGGAGACCCAGTACTTC	CASSLVGSGGETQYF
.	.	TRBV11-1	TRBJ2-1	TGTGCCAGCAGCTTAGGACAGGTCCGGGAGCAGTTCTTC	CASSLGQVREQFF
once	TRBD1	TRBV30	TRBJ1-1	TGTGCCCGGGGCCCGGGACAGGGGAGAACTGAAGCTTTCTTT	CARGPGQGRTEAFF
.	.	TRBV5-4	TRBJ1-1	TGTGCCAGCAGCTTGAGAGGGCCGAACACTGAAGCTTTCTTT	CASSLRGPNTEAFF
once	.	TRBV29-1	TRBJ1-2	TGCAGCGTGGACAGCTCTAACTATGGCTACACCTTC	CSVDSSNYGYTF
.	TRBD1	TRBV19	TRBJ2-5	TGTGCCAGTAGTGCCCGAACCGGGACAGGCGGAGAGACCCAGTACTTC	CASSARTGTGGETQYF
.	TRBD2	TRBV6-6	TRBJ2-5	TGTGCCAGCAGATCTAGCGGATTTTACCAAGAGACCCAGTACTTC	CASRSSGFYQETQYF
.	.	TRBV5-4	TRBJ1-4	TGTGCCAGCAGCAACCCCAGGGTGGCTAATGAAAAACTGTTTTTT	CASSNPRVANEKLFF
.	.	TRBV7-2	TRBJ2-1	TGTGCCAGCAGCAAAGAGGAGAGTTTTGGAGGTAACAATGAGCAGTTCTTC	CASSKEESFGGNNEQFF
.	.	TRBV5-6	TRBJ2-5	TGTGCCAGCAGCTTGCCGGGGCAAGAGACCCAGTACTTC	CASSLPGQETQYF
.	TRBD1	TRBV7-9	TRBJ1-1	TGTGCCAGCAGCTTGAAGGGGGCGAACACTGAAGCTTTCTTT	CASSLKGANTEAFF
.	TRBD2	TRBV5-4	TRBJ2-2	TGTGCCAGCAGCCCTGGGGGGACTAGCGGGGTTTTCACCGGGGAGCTGTTTTTT	CASSPGGTSGVFTGELFF
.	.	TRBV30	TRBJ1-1	TGTGCCTGGACCAGGGGAACTGAAGCTTTCTTT	CAWTRGTEAFF
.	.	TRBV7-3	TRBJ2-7	TGTGCCAGCAGCTTAGGCGGTGGTAACTCCTACGAGCAGTACTTC	CASSLGGGNSYEQYF
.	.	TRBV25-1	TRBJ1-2	TGTGCCAGCAGTGAAGGGCCAAACTATGGCTACACCTTC	CASSEGPNYGYTF
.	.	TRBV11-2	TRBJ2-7	TGTGCCAGCAGCCCCCACGTTGGAGCAACCTACGAGCAGTACTTC	CASSPHVGATYEQYF
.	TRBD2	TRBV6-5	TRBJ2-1	TGTGCCAGCAGTTACGGGACTAGCGGAAACAATGAGCAGTTCTTC	CASSYGTSGNNEQFF
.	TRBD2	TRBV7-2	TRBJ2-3	TGTGCCAGCAGCTTAATGGCGGGGGGGCTTGGGGATACGCAGTATTTT	CASSLMAGGLGDTQYF
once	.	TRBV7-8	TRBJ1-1	TGTGCCAGCAGCTTAGTTGCAGGGATGAACACTGAAGCTTTCTTT	CASSLVAGMNTEAFF
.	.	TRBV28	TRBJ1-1	TGTGCCAGCATGGGGCGGGGGGCACCGAACACTGAAGCTTTCTTT	CASMGRGAPNTEAFF
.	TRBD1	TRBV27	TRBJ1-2	TGTGCCAGCAGTCTCAAAGGGACAGGGGGCCTCTATGGCTACACCTTC	CASSLKGTGGLYGYTF
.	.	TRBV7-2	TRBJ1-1	TGTGCCAGCAGCTCTTCCTACAGGCGCATGAACACTGAAGCTTTCTTT	CASSSSYRRMNTEAFF
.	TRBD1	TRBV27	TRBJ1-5	TGTGTCAGCAGTCCCCACCGGGACAGAGCAAATCAGCCCCAGCATTTT	CVSSPHRDRANQPQHF
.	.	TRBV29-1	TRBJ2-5	TGCAGCGCCCAAGGCCTAGTTGCAGAGACCCAGTACTTC	CSAQGLVAETQYF
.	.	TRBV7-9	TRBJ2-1	TGTGCCAGCAGCTTAGCGGAACAGTACAATGAGCAGTTCTTC	CASSLAEQYNEQFF
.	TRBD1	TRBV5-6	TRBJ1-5	TGTGCCAGCAGCTCGGGACAGATCAATCAGCCCCAGCATTTT	CASSSGQINQPQHF
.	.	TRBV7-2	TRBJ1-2	TGTGCCAGCAGCCTGCGACAGAAAGAAAAGGATGGCTACACCTTC	CASSLRQKEKDGYTF
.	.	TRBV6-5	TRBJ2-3	TGTGCCAGCAGTTCCGTCCGCGCAGATACGCAGTATTTT	CASSSVRADTQYF